This paragraph covers one T cell receptor (beta chain) sequence. This sample is part of a study of T cell responses to AZD1222 COVID-19 vaccine. Repertoires were generated with immunoSEQ multiplex PCR, while TCRdb's copy carries only in-frame clones and drops some. The data hold about 140,000 clones, with 89% observed a single time. This material consisted of peripheral blood, taken on day 0 of AZD1222 vaccination. This receptor was taken from an adult in good health.

As DNA, the CDR3 is TGTGCCAGCTCACGGTCTCTGCAGTTGCTTTACAATGAGCAGTTCTTC. It codes for CASSRSLQLLYNEQFF. The chain uses TRBV18 and TRBJ2-1, with no clear D. This CDR3 has 16 amino acids. Germline CDR1 is KGHSH and CDR2 is LQKENI. V was trimmed by 4 bases and J by 4 bases, leaving 17 bases between them.